This TCR beta chain was found in a study of T-cell memory formation after mild COVID-19. Study outcomes and limitations: The authors did not confirm SARS-CoV-2 specificity of second-wave clones peaking day 37.

Concerning this clonotype itself: Its antigen is as yet unknown.

One entry per CDR3 protein, called by TCRdb with MiXCR from the 5' RACE reads. The table lists around 450,000 distinct CDR3 sequences, approximately 24% of them singletons. The CDR3 is 14 amino acids. The V gene end was trimmed by 6 bases and the J gene end by 6 bases; junction bases not matched to a gene: 10. Sequenced: PBMCs or a T cell subset sorted from them (not recorded which). This receptor was identified in an adult woman who had mild COVID-19 (a few samples of this study predate the infection). Cell type and time point are not known. The chain employs TRBV12-3 or TRBV12-4 and TRBJ2-7; TRBD1 agrees at 8 bases. CDR3: CASSPGQALSEQYF. The CDR3 DNA is TGTGCCAGCAGCCCGGGACAGGCCCTTTCCGAGCAGTACTTC.